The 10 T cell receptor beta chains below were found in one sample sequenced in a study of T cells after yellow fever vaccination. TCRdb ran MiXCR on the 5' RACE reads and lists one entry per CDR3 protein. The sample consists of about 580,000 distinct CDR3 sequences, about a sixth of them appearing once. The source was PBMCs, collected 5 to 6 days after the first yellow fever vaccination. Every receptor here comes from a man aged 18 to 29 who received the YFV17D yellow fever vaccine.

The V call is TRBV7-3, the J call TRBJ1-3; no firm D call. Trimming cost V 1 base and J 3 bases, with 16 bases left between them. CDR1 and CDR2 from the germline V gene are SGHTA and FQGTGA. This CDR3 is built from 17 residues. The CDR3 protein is CASSLICTIQLGNTIYF. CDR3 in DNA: TGTGCCAGCAGCTTAATTTGTACGATCCAGCTTGGAAACACCATATATTTT.

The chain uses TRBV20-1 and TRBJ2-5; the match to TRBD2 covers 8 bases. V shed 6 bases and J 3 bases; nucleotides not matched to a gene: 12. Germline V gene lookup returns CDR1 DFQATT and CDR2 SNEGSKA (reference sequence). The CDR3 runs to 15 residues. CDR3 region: CSATTSVESEETQYF. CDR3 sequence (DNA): TGCAGTGCGACGACTAGCGTAGAGTCTGAAGAGACCCAGTACTTC.

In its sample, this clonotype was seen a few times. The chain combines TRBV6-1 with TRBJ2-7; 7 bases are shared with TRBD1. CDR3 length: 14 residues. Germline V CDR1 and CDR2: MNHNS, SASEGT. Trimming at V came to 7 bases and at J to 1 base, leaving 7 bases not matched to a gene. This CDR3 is CASTTTGLSYEQYF. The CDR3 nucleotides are TGTGCCAGCACCACGACAGGGTTGTCCTACGAGCAGTACTTC.

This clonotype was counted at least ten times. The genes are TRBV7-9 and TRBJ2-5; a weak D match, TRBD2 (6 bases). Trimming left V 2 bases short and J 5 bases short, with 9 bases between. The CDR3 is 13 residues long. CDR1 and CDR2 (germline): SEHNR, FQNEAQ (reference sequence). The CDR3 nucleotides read TGTGCCAGCAGCTTATATGGGGGGGAGACCCAGTACTTC. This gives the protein CASSLYGGETQYF.

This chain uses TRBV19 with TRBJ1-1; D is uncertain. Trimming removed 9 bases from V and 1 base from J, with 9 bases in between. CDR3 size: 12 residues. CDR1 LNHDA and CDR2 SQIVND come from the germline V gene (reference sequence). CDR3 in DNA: TGTGCCAGCAGTCGACAGAACACTGAAGCTTTCTTT. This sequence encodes CASSRQNTEAFF.

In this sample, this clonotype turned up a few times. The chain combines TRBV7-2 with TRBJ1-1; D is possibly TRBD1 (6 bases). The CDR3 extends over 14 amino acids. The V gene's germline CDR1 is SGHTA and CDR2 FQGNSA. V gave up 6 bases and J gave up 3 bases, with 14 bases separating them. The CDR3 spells CASRTQGSDTEAFF. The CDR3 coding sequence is TGTGCCAGCAGGACTCAGGGGTCTGACACTGAAGCTTTCTTT.

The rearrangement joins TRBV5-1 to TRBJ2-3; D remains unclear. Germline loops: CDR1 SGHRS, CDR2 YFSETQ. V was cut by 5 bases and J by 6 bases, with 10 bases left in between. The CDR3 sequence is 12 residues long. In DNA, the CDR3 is TGCGCCAGCAGTTGGAACTGGGATACGCAGTATTTT. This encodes CASSWNWDTQYF.

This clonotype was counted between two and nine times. The CDR3 sequence: CASSQYRGSNGGENYGYTF. Here the CDR3 DNA reads TGCGCCAGCAGCCAGTACAGGGGCTCAAATGGGGGAGAAAACTATGGCTACACCTTC. The J gene is TRBJ1-2, the V gene TRBV4-3; 7 positions agree with TRBD1. V lost 3 bases, J lost 2 bases, and 18 bases stayed unmatched. The CDR3 spans 19 residues. The V gene's germline CDR1 is LGHNA and CDR2 YSLEER.

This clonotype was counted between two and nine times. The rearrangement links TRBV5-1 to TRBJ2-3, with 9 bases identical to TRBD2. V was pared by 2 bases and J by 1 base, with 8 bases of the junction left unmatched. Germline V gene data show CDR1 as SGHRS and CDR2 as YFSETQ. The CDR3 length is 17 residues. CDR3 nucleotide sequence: TGCGCCAGCAGCTTAGGTCGCGGGGGGGACCGCACAGATACGCAGTATTTT. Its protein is CASSLGRGGDRTDTQYF. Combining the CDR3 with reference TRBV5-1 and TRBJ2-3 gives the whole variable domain KAGVTQTPRYLIKTRGQQVTLSCSPISGHRSVSWYQQTPGQGLQFLFEYFSETQRNKGNFPGRFSGRQFSNSRSEMNVSTLELGDSALYLCASSLGRGGDRTDTQYFGPGTRLTVL.

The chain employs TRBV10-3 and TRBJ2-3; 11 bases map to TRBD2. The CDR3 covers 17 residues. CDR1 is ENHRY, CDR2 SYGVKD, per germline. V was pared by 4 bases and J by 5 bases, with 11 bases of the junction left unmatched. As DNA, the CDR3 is TGTGCCATCAGTGGACTAGCGGGGTCAAAGGACGGAGATACGCAGTATTTT. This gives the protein CAISGLAGSKDGDTQYF.